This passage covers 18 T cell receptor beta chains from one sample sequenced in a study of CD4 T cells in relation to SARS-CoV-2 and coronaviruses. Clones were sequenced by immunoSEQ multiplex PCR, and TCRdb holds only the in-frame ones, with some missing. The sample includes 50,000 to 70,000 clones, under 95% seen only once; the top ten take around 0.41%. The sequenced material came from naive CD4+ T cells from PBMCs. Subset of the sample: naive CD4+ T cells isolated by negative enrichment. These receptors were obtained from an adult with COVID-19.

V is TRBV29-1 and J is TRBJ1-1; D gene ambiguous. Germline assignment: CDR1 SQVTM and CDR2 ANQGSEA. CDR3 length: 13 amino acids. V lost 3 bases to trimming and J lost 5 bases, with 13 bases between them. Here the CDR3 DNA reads TGCAGCGTTGAGAGGCAGGAGAGGACTGAAGCTTTCTTT. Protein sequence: CSVERQERTEAFF.

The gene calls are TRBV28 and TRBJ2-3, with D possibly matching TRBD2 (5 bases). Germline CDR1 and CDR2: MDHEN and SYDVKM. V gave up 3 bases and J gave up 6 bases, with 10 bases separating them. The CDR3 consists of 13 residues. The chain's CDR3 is CASSLVARDTQYF. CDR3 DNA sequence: TGTGCCAGCAGTTTGGTAGCGCGCGATACGCAGTATTTT.

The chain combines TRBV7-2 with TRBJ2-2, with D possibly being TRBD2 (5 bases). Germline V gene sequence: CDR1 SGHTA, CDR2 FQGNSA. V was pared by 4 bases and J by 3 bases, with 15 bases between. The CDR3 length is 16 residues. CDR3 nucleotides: TGTGCCAGCAGCTCCTCTCACCTGGGAGACACCGGGGAGCTGTTTTTT. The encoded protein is CASSSSHLGDTGELFF.

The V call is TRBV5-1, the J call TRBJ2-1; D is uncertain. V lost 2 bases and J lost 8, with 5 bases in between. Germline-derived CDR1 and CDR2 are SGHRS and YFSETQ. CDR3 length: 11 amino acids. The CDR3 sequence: CASSFGYEQFF. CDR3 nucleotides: TGCGCCAGCAGCTTTGGGTATGAGCAGTTCTTC.

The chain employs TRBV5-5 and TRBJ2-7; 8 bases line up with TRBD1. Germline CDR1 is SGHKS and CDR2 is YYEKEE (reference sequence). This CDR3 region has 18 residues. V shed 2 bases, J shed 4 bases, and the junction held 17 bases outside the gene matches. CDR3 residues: CASSFRAGTGNYRYEQYF. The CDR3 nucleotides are TGTGCCAGCAGCTTTAGGGCGGGGACAGGTAATTATAGGTACGAGCAGTACTTC.

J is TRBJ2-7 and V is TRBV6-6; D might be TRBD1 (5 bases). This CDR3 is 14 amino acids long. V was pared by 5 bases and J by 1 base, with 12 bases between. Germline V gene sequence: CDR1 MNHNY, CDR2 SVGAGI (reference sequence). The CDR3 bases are TGTGCCAGCAGTCAGGGTAAATTATCCTACGAGCAGTACTTC. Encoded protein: CASSQGKLSYEQYF.

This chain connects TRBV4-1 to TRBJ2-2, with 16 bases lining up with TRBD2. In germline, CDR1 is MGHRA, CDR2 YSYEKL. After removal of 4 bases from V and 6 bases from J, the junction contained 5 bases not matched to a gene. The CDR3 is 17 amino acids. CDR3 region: CASSRLGTSGGAGELFF. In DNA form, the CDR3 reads TGCGCCAGCAGCCGACTCGGGACTAGCGGGGGGGCCGGGGAGCTGTTTTTT.

In DNA, the CDR3 is TGTGCCAGCAGCCTAGGAGGGACATTTGTGAACACTGAAGCTTTCTTT. Protein: CASSLGGTFVNTEAFF. The V gene is TRBV14, the J gene TRBJ1-1, with D possibly being TRBD1 (6 bases). Between the trimmed V and J ends, which lost 4 bases and 0 bases, there was a span of 15 bases. In germline, CDR1 is SGHDN, CDR2 FVKESK. This CDR3 comprises 16 residues.

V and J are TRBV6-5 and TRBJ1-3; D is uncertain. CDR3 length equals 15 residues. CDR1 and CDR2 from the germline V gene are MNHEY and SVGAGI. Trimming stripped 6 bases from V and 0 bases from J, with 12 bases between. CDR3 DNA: TGTGCCAGCAGCTCAGCTTACGGCTCTGGAAACACCATATATTTT. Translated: CASSSAYGSGNTIYF.

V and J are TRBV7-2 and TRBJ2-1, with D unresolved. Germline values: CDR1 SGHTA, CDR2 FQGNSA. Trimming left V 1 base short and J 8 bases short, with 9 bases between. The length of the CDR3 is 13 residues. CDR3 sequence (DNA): TGTGCCAGCAGCTTAGAAAGGGAATATGAGCAGTTCTTC. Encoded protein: CASSLEREYEQFF.

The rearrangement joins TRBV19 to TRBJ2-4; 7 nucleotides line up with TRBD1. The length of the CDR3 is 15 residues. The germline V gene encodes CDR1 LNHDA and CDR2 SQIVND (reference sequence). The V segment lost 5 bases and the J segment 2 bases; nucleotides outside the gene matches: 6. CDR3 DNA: TGTGCCAGTAGTCTCCAGACAGGGTCCAAAAACATTCAGTACTTC. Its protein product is CASSLQTGSKNIQYF.

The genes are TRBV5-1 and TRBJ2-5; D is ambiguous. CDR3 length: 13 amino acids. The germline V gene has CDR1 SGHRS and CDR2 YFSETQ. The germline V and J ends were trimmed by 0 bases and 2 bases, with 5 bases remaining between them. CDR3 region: CASSLVPQETQYF. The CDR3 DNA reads TGCGCCAGCAGCTTGGTTCCACAAGAGACCCAGTACTTC.

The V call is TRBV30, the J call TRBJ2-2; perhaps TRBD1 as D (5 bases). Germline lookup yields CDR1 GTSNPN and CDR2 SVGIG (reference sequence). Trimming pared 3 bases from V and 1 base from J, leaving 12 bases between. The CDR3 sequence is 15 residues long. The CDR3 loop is CAWRRQLGNTGELFF. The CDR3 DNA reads TGTGCCTGGAGAAGACAGCTTGGGAACACCGGGGAGCTGTTTTTT.

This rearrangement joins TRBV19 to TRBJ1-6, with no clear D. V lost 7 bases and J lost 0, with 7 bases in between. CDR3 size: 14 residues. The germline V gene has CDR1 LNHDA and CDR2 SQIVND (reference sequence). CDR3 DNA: TGTGCCAGTACGGCAAGCTCCTATAATTCACCCCTCCACTTT. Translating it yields CASTASSYNSPLHF.

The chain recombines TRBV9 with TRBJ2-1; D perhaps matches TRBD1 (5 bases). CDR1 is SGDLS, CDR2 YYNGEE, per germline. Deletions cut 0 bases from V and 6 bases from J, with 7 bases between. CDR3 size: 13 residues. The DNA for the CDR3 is TGTGCCAGCAGCGTAGGAAGGGGCAATGAGCAGTTCTTC. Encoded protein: CASSVGRGNEQFF.

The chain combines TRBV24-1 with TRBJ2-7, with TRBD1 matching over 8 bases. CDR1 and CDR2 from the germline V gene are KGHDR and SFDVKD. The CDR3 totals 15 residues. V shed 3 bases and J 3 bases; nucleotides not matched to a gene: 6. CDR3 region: CATSDPQGVDYEQYF. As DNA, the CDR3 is TGTGCCACCAGTGATCCACAGGGGGTTGACTACGAGCAGTACTTC.

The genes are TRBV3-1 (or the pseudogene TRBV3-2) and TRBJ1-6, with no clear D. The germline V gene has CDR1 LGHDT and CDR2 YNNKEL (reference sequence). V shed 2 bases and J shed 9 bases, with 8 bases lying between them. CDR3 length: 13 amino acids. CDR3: CASSQKGGSPLHF. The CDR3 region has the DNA TGTGCCAGCAGCCAAAAAGGAGGTTCACCCCTCCACTTT.

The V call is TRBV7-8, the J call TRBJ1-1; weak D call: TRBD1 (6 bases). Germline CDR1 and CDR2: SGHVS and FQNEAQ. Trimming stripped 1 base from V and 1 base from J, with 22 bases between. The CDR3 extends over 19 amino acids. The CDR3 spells CASSLERDAGAIRNTEAFF. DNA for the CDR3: TGTGCCAGCAGCTTAGAGAGGGACGCAGGGGCAATAAGGAACACTGAAGCTTTCTTT.